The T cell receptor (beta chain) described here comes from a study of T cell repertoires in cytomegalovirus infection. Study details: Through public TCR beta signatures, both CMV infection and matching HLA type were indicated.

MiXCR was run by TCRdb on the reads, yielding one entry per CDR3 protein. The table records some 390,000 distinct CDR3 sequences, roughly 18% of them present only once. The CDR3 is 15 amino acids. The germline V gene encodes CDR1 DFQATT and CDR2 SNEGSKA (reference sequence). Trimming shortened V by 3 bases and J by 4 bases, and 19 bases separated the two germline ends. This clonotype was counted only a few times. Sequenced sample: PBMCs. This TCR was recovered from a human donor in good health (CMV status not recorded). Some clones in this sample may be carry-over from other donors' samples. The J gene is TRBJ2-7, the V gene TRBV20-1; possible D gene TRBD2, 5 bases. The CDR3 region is CSARYLKGSVYEQYF. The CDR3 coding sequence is TGCAGTGCTAGGTATCTTAAAGGGAGCGTTTACGAGCAGTACTTC.